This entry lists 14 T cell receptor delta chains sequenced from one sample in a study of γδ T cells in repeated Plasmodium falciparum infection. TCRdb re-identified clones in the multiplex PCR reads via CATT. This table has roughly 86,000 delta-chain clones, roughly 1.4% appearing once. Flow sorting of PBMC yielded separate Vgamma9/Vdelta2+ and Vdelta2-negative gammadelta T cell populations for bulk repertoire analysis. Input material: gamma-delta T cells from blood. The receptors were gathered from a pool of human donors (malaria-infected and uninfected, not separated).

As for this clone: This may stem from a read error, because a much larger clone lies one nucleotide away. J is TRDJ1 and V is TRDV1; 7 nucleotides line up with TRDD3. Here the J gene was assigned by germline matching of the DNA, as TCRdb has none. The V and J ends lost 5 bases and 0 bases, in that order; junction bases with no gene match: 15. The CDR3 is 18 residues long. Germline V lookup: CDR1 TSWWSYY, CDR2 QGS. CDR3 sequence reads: CALGMAPGGCGYTDKLIF. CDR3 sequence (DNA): TGTGCTCTTGGGATGGCACCCGGGGGATGCGGGTACACCGATAAACTCATCTTT.

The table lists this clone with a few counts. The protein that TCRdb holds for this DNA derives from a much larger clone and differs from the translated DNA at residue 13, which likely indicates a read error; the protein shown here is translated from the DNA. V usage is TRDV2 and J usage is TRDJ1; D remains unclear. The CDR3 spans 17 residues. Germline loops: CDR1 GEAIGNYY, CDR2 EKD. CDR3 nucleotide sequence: TGTGCCTGTGACACCGTCGTGACTTCTCCCAACACCAATAAACTCATCTTT. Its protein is CACDTVVTSPNTNKLIF.

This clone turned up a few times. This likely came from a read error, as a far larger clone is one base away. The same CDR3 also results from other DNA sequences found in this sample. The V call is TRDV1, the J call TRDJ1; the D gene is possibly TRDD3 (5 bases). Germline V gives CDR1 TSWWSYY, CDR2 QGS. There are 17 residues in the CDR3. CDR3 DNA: TGTGCCCTTTTACCGAGCGGGGGTCCAGAGTACACCGATAAACTCATCTTT. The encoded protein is CALLPSGGPEYTDKLIF.

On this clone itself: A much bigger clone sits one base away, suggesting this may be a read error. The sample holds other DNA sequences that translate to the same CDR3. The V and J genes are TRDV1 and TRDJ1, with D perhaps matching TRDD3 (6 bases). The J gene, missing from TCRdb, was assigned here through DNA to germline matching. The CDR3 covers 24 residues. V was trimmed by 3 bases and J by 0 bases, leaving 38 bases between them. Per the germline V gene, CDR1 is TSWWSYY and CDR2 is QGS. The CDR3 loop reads CALGDLRCPLGTGAVGGYTDKLIF. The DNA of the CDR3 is TGTGCTCTTGGGGACCTCCGGTGTCCTCTCGGGACTGGAGCCGTGGGGGGGTACACCGATAAACTCATCTTT.

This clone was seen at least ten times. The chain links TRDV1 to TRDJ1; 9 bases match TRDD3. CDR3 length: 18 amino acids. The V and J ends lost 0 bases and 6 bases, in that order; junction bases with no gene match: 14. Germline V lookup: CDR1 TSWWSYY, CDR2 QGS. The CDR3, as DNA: TGTGCTCTTGGGGAACTTACTTCGGCTACTGGGGGACCAAATAAACTCATCTTT. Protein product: CALGELTSATGGPNKLIF.

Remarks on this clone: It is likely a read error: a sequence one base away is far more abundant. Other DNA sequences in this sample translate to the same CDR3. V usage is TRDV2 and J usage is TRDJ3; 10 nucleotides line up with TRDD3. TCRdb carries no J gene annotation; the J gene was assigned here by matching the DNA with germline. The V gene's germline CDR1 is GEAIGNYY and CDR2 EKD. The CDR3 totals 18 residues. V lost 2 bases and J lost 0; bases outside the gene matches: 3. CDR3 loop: CACDRLGDLSWDTRQMFF. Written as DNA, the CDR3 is TGTGCCTGTGACAGACTGGGGGATCTCTCCTGGGACACCCGACAGATGTTTTTC.

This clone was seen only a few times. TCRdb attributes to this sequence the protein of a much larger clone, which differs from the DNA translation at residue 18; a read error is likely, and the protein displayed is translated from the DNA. This CDR3 reads CALGELPCLPKTLWGTPLDKLIF. The DNA of the CDR3 is TGTGCTCTTGGGGAACTACCCTGCCTTCCCAAGACTCTCTGGGGGACCCCTCTCGATAAACTCATCTTT. The V and J genes are TRDV1 and TRDJ1, with 8 bases aligning to TRDD3. The J gene was missing in TCRdb and was found by matching the end of the DNA to germline. The CDR3 is 23 amino acids. Unmatched junction bases numbered 28, after V lost 0 bases and J lost 4 bases. Germline CDR1 reads TSWWSYY; CDR2 reads QGS.

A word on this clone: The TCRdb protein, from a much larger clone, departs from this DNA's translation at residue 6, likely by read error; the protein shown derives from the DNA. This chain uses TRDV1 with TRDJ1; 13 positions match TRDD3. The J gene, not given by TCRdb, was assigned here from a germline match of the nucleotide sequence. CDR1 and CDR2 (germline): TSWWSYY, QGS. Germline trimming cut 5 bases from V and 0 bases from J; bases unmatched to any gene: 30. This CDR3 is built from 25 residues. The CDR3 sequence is CALGSPPRGLTGGYAFPPYTDKLIF. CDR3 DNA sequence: TGTGCTCTTGGGAGCCCTCCGCGAGGCCTTACTGGGGGATACGCGTTTCCCCCGTACACCGATAAACTCATCTTT.

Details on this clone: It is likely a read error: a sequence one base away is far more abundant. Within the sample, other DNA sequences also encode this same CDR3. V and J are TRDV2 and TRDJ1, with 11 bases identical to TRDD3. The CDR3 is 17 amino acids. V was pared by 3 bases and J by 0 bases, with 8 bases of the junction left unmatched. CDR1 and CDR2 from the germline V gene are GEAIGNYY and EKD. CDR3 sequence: CACDSLLGDKNTDKLIF. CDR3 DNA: TGTGCCTGTGACTCCCTACTGGGGGATAAGAACACCGATAAACTCATCTTT.

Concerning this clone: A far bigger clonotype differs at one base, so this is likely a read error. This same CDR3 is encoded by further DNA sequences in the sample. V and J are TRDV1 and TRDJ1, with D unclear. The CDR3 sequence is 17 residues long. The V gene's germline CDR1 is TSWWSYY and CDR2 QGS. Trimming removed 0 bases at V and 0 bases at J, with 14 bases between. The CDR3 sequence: CALGELLYIPYTDKLIF. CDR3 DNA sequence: TGTGCTCTTGGGGAACTGTTGTACATCCCGTACACCGATAAACTCATCTTT.

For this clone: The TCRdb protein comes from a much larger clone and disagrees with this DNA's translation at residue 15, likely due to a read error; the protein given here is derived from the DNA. The CDR3 loop reads CAQPFLLGATTADKPIF. The DNA of the CDR3 is TGTGCCCAGCCGTTCCTGCTGGGGGCCACGACGGCCGATAAACCCATCTTT. The J gene is uncalled and the V gene is TRDV3; TRDD3, the D gene given by the table, was not confirmed from the DNA. Per germline, CDR1 TVYSNPD and CDR2 GDNSRS (reference sequence). The CDR3 sequence is 17 residues long.

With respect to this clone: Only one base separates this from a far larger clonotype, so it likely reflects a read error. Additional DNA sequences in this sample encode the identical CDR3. The CDR3 region is CALGDHLSSTDKLIF. For the CDR3, the DNA is TGTGCTCTTGGGGATCACCTCAGTTCCACCGATAAGCTCATCTTT. TRDV1 is the V gene, and the J gene was not called; the table calls TRDD3, which could not be checked here. This CDR3 has 15 amino acids. Germline V CDR1 and CDR2: TSWWSYY, QGS.

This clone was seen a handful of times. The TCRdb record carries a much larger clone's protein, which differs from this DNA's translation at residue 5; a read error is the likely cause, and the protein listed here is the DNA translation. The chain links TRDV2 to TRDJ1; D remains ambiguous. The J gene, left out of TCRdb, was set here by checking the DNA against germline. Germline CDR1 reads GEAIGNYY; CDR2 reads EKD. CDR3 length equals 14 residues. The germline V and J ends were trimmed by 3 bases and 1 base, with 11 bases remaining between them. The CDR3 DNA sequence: TGTGCCTGTGACCTGCTAGCCTCCACCGATAAACTCATCTTT. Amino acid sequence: CACDLLASTDKLIF.

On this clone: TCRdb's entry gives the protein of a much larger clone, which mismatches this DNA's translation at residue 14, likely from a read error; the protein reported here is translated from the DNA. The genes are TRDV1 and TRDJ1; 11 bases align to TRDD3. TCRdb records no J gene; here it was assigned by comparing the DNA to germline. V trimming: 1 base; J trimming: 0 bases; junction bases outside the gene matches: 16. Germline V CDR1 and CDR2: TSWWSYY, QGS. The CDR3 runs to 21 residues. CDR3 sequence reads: CALGEPAPHWGIMHNTDKLIF. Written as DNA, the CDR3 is TGTGCTCTTGGGGAACCTGCGCCCCACTGGGGGATAATGCACAACACCGATAAACTCATCTTT.